The rows below give T cell receptor beta chains drawn from one sample of a study of blood T cell repertoires in COVID-19. Sequencing used immunoSEQ multiplex PCR; TCRdb keeps in-frame clones, though not all of them. The top ten clones hold 10% of a sample with around 220,000 clones, 80% to 90% of them seen once. The specimen was peripheral blood. These receptors all stem from a woman older than 75 with acute or convalescent COVID-19. Both conserved end residues are part of each CDR3.

j_call v_call cdr3_aa
TRBJ2-5 TRBV10-3 CAISVPGRPRSETQYF
TRBJ2-5 TRBV5-1 CASSLRATGGQETQYF
TRBJ2-6 TRBV3-1/TRBV3-2 CASTNRVAGANVLTF
TRBJ2-3 TRBV6-5 CASYTRASGGDTQYF
TRBJ2-5 TRBV30 CAWSEGLAEETQYF
TRBJ1-4 TRBV28 CASSLTGEANEKLFF
TRBJ1-2 TRBV2 CASSLQGPGGYTF
TRBJ1-4 TRBV5-4 CASSPDSLYGEKLFF
TRBJ2-7 TRBV28 CASRTSGRYHEQYF
TRBJ2-5 TRBV11-2 CASSLEQQETQYF
TRBJ2-2 TRBV30 CAWSADREGTGELFF